This T cell receptor beta chain was identified in a study of cytomegalovirus exposure and HLA in healthy donors. Whole-study results and caveats: The study put 150 or so TCR beta chains on its list as cytomegalovirus-associated.

Turning to this clone: What it recognizes is unknown.

V shed 6 bases and J 2 bases; nucleotides not matched to a gene: 10. Germline V gene sequence: CDR1 SGHRS, CDR2 YFSETQ. The CDR3 is made up of 15 amino acids. The PCR used 60 Vbeta and 13 Jbeta primers. TCRdb's copy holds only in-frame clones and misses some; the assay was immunoSEQ multiplex PCR. The sample table includes more than 30,000 clones. The receptor was derived from a middle-aged man in good health and CMV-seropositive. This sequence joins TRBV5-1 and TRBJ2-7, with TRBD2 identical over 8 bases. The source material was PBMCs. For the CDR3, the DNA is TGCGCCAGCACCCCAGCGGGAGAGCTAACCTACGAGCAGTACTTC. It yields the protein CASTPAGELTYEQYF.